Below are 21 T cell receptor beta chains sequenced from a single sample in a study of cytomegalovirus exposure and HLA in healthy donors. The PCR used 60 Vbeta and 13 Jbeta primers. Produced via immunoSEQ multiplex PCR; TCRdb's table is partial and in-frame only. Of around 100,000 clones in the sample, approximately 70% were seen once. The source material was PBMCs. All receptors come from a woman in her late teens or twenties in good health and CMV-seropositive.

The genes are TRBV7-2 and TRBJ2-5; 13 nucleotides align to TRBD2. CDR3 length equals 16 residues. Trimming removed 4 bases from V and 2 bases from J; junction bases left unmatched: 4. CDR1 is SGHTA and CDR2 is FQGNSA in the germline V gene. Written as DNA, the CDR3 is TGTGCCAGCAGCTCTAGACTAGCGGGAGGTCAAGAGACCCAGTACTTC. It codes for CASSSRLAGGQETQYF. The complete variable domain, with remaining parts taken from reference TRBV7-2 and TRBJ2-5, reads GAGVSQSPSNKVTEKGKDVELRCDPISGHTALYWYRQSLGQGLEFLIYFQGNSAPDKSGLPSDRFSAERTGGSVSTLTIQRTQQEDSAVYLCASSSRLAGGQETQYFGPGTRLLVL.

V and J are TRBV7-6 and TRBJ2-1; 10 bases agree with TRBD1. The germline CDR1 and CDR2 sequences are SGHVS and FNYEAQ. J gave up 4 bases and V 5 bases, and 11 bases lay outside the gene matches. The CDR3 is 17 residues long. The CDR3 DNA follows: TGTGCCAGCAGCCTTTCAACCGGGACAGGGGCATACAATGAGCAGTTCTTC. Translating gives CASSLSTGTGAYNEQFF.

This clone is deemed medium-sized. Written as DNA, the CDR3 is TGTGCCAGCAGCCGGGAGGGCCTCTACAATGAGCAGTTCTTC. Translated, it gives CASSREGLYNEQFF. J is TRBJ2-1 and V is TRBV6-5; 8 nucleotides align to TRBD2. This CDR3 spans 14 amino acids. CDR1 is MNHEY and CDR2 is SVGAGI in the germline V gene. V shed 6 bases, J shed 3 bases, and the junction held 4 bases outside the gene matches.

The chain links TRBV13 to TRBJ2-5, with TRBD2 identical over 7 bases. CDR1 is PRHDT and CDR2 is FYEKMQ in the germline V gene (reference sequence). This CDR3 region has 14 residues. The trim removed 2 bases at V and 7 bases at J, leaving 7 bases unmatched. The CDR3 DNA reads as TGTGCCAGCAGCTTACAGGCGGGGGAGATGACCCAGTACTTC. This sequence encodes CASSLQAGEMTQYF.

The chain has TRBV30 and TRBJ2-7, with 7 bases identical to TRBD2. J lost 4 bases, V lost 5 bases, and 8 bases had no gene match. CDR1 and CDR2 (germline): GTSNPN, SVGIG (reference sequence). The CDR3 is 13 amino acids. CDR3 nucleotides: TGTGCCTGGGGGAGGGATGGGGGTTACGAGCAGTACTTC. Its translation is CAWGRDGGYEQYF.

This clone was observed a single time. The chain is built from TRBV7-9 and TRBJ1-3, with D possibly TRBD1 on 6 matching bases. Germline V CDR1 and CDR2: SEHNR, FQNEAQ (reference sequence). This CDR3 region has 15 residues. V lost 4 bases to trimming and J lost 2 bases, with 12 bases between them. CDR3 region: CASSSYWTAGNTIYF. The CDR3 DNA follows: TGTGCCAGCAGCTCCTACTGGACAGCTGGAAACACCATATATTTT.

This chain uses TRBV30 with TRBJ2-2, with 8 nucleotides matching TRBD1. The V gene end was trimmed by 1 base and the J gene end by 3 bases; junction bases not matched to a gene: 4. The CDR3 runs 15 residues. CDR1 and CDR2 (germline): GTSNPN, SVGIG (reference sequence). CDR3 coding DNA: TGTGCCTGGAGTGCAGGGGGCTCGGACACCGGGGAGCTGTTTTTT. Translating it yields CAWSAGGSDTGELFF.

The gene calls are TRBV20-1 and TRBJ2-5; D ambiguous. CDR1 and CDR2 (germline): DFQATT, SNEGSKA (reference sequence). The V and J ends lost 1 base and 4 bases respectively, with 4 bases between them. This CDR3 comprises 11 residues. The CDR3 is CSARALETQYF. The CDR3 nucleotides are TGCAGTGCTAGAGCCTTAGAGACCCAGTACTTC.

This clone was counted between two and nine times. The chain recombines TRBV6-5 with TRBJ1-4; D might be TRBD1 (6 bases). The CDR3 sequence is 14 residues long. Trimming shortened V by 5 bases and J by 5 bases, and 12 bases separated the two germline ends. Germline assignment: CDR1 MNHEY and CDR2 SVGAGI. The chain's CDR3 is CASSRDRTNEKLFF. The CDR3 region has the DNA TGTGCCAGCAGTAGAGACAGGACCAATGAAAAACTGTTTTTT.

V is TRBV7-8 and J is TRBJ1-5, with D uncertain. V shed 3 bases and J shed 1 base, with 13 bases lying between them. Germline-derived CDR1 and CDR2 are SGHVS and FQNEAQ. This CDR3 has 16 amino acids. CDR3 sequence: CASSLSRGVSNQPQHF. The CDR3 nucleotides are TGTGCCAGCAGCTTGTCTCGGGGTGTAAGCAATCAGCCCCAGCATTTT.

This chain connects TRBV19 to TRBJ1-1, with a possible D match to TRBD1 (6 bases). The germline V and J ends were trimmed by 6 bases and 1 base, with 9 bases remaining between them. The CDR3 runs 13 residues. Germline values: CDR1 LNHDA, CDR2 SQIVND (reference sequence). The chain's CDR3 is CASRTRGNTEAFF. DNA of the CDR3: TGTGCCAGTAGGACCAGGGGGAACACTGAAGCTTTCTTT. Combining the CDR3 with reference TRBV19 and TRBJ1-1 gives the whole variable domain DGGITQSPKYLFRKEGQNVTLSCEQNLNHDAMYWYRQDPGQGLRLIYYSQIVNDFQKGDIAEGYSVSREKKESFPLTVTSAQKNPTAFYLCASRTRGNTEAFFGQGTRLTVV.

The V call is TRBV11-1, the J call TRBJ1-1; D unclear. The CDR3 spans 13 residues. V shed 5 bases and J shed 6 bases, with 13 bases lying between them. The V gene's germline CDR1 is SGHAT and CDR2 FQDESV (reference sequence). CDR3 in DNA: TGTGCCAGCAGCGCGGGAGGCATGCCTGAAGCTTTCTTT. It encodes CASSAGGMPEAFF. The entire variable domain, with the rest obtained from reference TRBV11-1 and TRBJ1-1, is as follows: EAEVAQSPRYKITEKSQAVAFWCDPISGHATLYWYRQILGQGPELLVQFQDESVVDDSQLPKDRFSAERLKGVDSTLKIQPAELGDSAMYLCASSAGGMPEAFFGQGTRLTVV.

The gene calls are TRBV5-1 and TRBJ1-5; a possible D gene is TRBD1 (5 bases). The CDR3 consists of 16 residues. The V gene's germline CDR1 is SGHRS and CDR2 YFSETQ. The V gene lost 4 bases and the J gene lost 2 bases, with 16 bases spanning the gap. CDR3 amino acids: CASSPTGFIGNQPQHF. Written as DNA, the CDR3 is TGCGCCAGCAGCCCCACAGGATTTATAGGCAATCAGCCCCAGCATTTT.

This clone has a single count. The chain carries TRBV7-3 and TRBJ2-1; TRBD1 matches 10 bases. This CDR3 is 17 amino acids long. CDR1 SGHTA and CDR2 FQGTGA come from the germline V gene. The V gene end was trimmed by 0 bases and the J gene end by 5 bases; junction bases not matched to a gene: 7. CDR3 protein: CASSLTDPGTGDNEQFF. The CDR3 DNA reads as TGTGCCAGCAGCTTAACCGACCCCGGGACAGGGGACAATGAGCAGTTCTTC.

The chain couples TRBV27 to TRBJ2-1, with 7 bases fitting TRBD1. The J segment lost 7 bases and the V segment lost 2 bases, leaving 8 bases of the junction unmatched. CDR3 length equals 15 residues. Germline-derived CDR1 and CDR2 are MNHEY and SMNVEV (reference sequence). The CDR3 sequence: CASSLEQGRFNEQFF. In DNA, the CDR3 is TGTGCCAGCAGTTTAGAACAGGGGCGTTTTAATGAGCAGTTCTTC.

The chain combines TRBV28 with TRBJ2-1; no definite D call. Trimming removed 8 bases from V and 7 bases from J, with 15 bases in between. CDR1 is MDHEN, CDR2 SYDVKM, per germline. The CDR3 consists of 13 residues. The CDR3 loop is CASSTNLGNEQFF. The CDR3 DNA reads as TGTGCCAGCTCTACAAACCTAGGAAATGAGCAGTTCTTC. Drawing the rest from reference TRBV28 and TRBJ2-1, the complete variable domain is DVKVTQSSRYLVKRTGEKVFLECVQDMDHENMFWYRQDPGLGLRLIYFSYDVKMKEKGDIPEGYSVSREKKERFSLILESASTNQTSMYLCASSTNLGNEQFFGPGTRLTVL.

The rearrangement joins TRBV28 to TRBJ2-5; a weak D match, TRBD1 (6 bases). The length of the CDR3 is 14 residues. Germline V gene lookup returns CDR1 MDHEN and CDR2 SYDVKM. The V end lost 6 bases, the J end lost 0 bases, and 11 bases lay between the germline ends. The CDR3: CASRPKGDQETQYF. The CDR3 DNA sequence: TGTGCCAGCAGGCCTAAGGGGGACCAAGAGACCCAGTACTTC.

The chain joins TRBV28 to TRBJ2-3; D is perhaps TRBD2 (5 bases). This CDR3 is built from 14 residues. Germline V gene sequence: CDR1 MDHEN, CDR2 SYDVKM. V lost 3 bases to trimming and J lost 4 bases, with 11 bases between them. CDR3 nucleotide sequence: TGTGCCAGCAGTTTCTCAGCGGCACCAGATACGCAGTATTTT. It translates to CASSFSAAPDTQYF.

V and J are TRBV5-4 and TRBJ2-5; TRBD2 aligns across 9 bases. Near its end, the DNA agrees better with TRBJ2-7, so the J call may be wrong. The germline V gene has CDR1 SGHNT and CDR2 YYREEE (reference sequence). The CDR3 is 15 residues long. CDR3 coding DNA: TGTGCCAGCAGCCCGGCCCAAGCGGGGGGCTACGAGCAGTACTTC. Protein product: CASSPAQAGGYEQYF.

V usage is TRBV30 and J usage is TRBJ2-7; TRBD2 matches at 8 bases. This CDR3 comprises 14 residues. After removal of 4 bases from V and 3 bases from J, the junction contained 8 bases not matched to a gene. Per the germline V gene, CDR1 is GTSNPN and CDR2 is SVGIG (reference sequence). The CDR3 nucleotides read TGTGCCTGGACCAAGGGGCTAGCGGGCTACGAGCAGTACTTC. It yields the protein CAWTKGLAGYEQYF.

The genes are TRBV10-3 and TRBJ1-4; D gene unclear. Germline loops: CDR1 ENHRY, CDR2 SYGVKD. The CDR3 covers 14 residues. V lost 6 bases, J lost 5 bases, and 13 bases lay in between. The CDR3 DNA reads as TGTGCCATCAGCGGGAGCTTCCTCAATGAAAAACTGTTTTTT. It codes for CAISGSFLNEKLFF.